The rows below give T cell receptor beta chains drawn from one sample of a study of cytomegalovirus exposure and HLA in healthy donors. Sequencing used immunoSEQ multiplex PCR; TCRdb keeps in-frame clones, though not all of them. The data hold 120,000 or so clones, with around 78% observed a single time. Sequenced material: PBMCs. Receptor source: a man between 18 and 29 years old in good health and CMV-seropositive. CDR3s include the opening cysteine and the closing phenylalanine or tryptophan. The D gene is left open where the match is weak. Rows give clone size only sometimes, using once, few, many, or a class for an expanded clone.

J gene | V gene | clone size | D gene | CDR3 length | CDR3 DNA | CDR3 protein
TRBJ2-1 | TRBV2 | few | TRBD2 | 19 | TGTGCCAGCAGCGCTTCGAGCGGGGGGGCCGGGTTAATGTACAATGAGCAGTTCTTC | CASSASSGGAGLMYNEQFF
TRBJ1-2 | TRBV4-1 | NA | NA | 16 | TGCGCCAGCAGCCAAGATTGGGGTGTGGGGACTTGGGGCTACACCTTC | CASSQDWGVGTWGYTF
TRBJ1-1 | TRBV6-4 | NA | NA | 13 | TGTGCCAGCAGTGCCTCCATGAACACTGAAGCTTTCTTT | CASSASMNTEAFF
TRBJ1-1 | TRBV11-2 | NA | NA | 16 | TGTGCCAGCAGCCCGTACCCCCAGGGAGGGGCTCCTGAAGCTTTCTTT | CASSPYPQGGAPEAFF
TRBJ2-5 | TRBV11-2 | NA | NA | 14 | TGTGCCAGCAGCTTATGGGCCGGACAAGAGACCCAGTACTTC | CASSLWAGQETQYF
TRBJ1-5 | TRBV5-5 | NA | NA | 16 | TGTGCCAGCAGCTTCCCGCACAGGGAATCCAATCAGCCCCAGCATTTT | CASSFPHRESNQPQHF
TRBJ1-1 | TRBV5-1 | few | NA | 14 | TGCGCCAGCAGCTTACACGGAGAGAACACTGAAGCTTTCTTT | CASSLHGENTEAFF
TRBJ2-1 | TRBV13 | NA | TRBD2 | 17 | TGTGCCAGCAGCCCCGGACTAGCGGGGGTACCCTACAATGAGCAGTTCTTC | CASSPGLAGVPYNEQFF
TRBJ1-2 | TRBV6-5 | NA | TRBD1 | 12 | TGTGCCAGCAGTTGGACAGGGGTAGGCTACACCTTC | CASSWTGVGYTF
TRBJ2-3 | TRBV10-3 | NA | TRBD2 | 14 | TGTGCCATAGGGACTAGCGGGGGGGCGGATACGCAGTATTTT | CAIGTSGGADTQYF
TRBJ2-3 | TRBV7-6 | NA | NA | 14 | TGTGCCAGCAGCTTAGTACAATTCACAGATACGCAGTATTTT | CASSLVQFTDTQYF
TRBJ2-3 | TRBV30 | few | NA | 14 | TGTGCCTGGGGAGCGGCCCCCCGCACAGATACGCAGTATTTT | CAWGAAPRTDTQYF
TRBJ1-2 | TRBV27 | NA | NA | 15 | TGTGCCAGCAGCGGACTCCACTACGATCCCTATGGCTACACCTTC | CASSGLHYDPYGYTF
TRBJ2-5 | TRBV5-6 | NA | NA | 13 | TGTGCCAGCAGCTTCAGGCGTGCGGAGACCCAGTACTTC | CASSFRRAETQYF
TRBJ2-2 | TRBV5-1 | NA | NA | 14 | TGCGCCAGCAGCCCCGGGGGTCGGACCGGGGAGCTGTTTTTT | CASSPGGRTGELFF
TRBJ2-7 | TRBV27 | NA | TRBD1 | 12 | TGTGCCAGCCGGACAGGGGGCTACGAGCAGTACTTC | CASRTGGYEQYF
TRBJ2-5 | TRBV19 | NA | NA | 12 | TGTGCCAGTAATATCGGCGGGGAGACCCAGTACTTC | CASNIGGETQYF
TRBJ2-1 | TRBV6-1 | NA | TRBD2 | 15 | TGTGCCAGCACAGTAGCGGGGGGGCCGAACAATGAGCAGTTCTTC | CASTVAGGPNNEQFF
TRBJ2-1 | TRBV30 | once | TRBD1 | 15 | TGTGCCTGCCAAAACCACGACAGGGGGTACAATGAGCAGTTCTTC | CACQNHDRGYNEQFF
TRBJ2-2 | TRBV9 | NA | NA | 14 | TGTGCCAGCAGTCCCGGGACAACCACCGGGGAGCTGTTTTTT | CASSPGTTTGELFF
TRBJ2-1 | TRBV9 | NA | TRBD2 | 15 | TGTGCCAGCAGCGCCCACGGGGGGGATTACAATGAGCAGTTCTTC | CASSAHGGDYNEQFF
TRBJ1-1 | TRBV7-9 | NA | NA | 14 | TGTGCCAGCAGCTTAGAGCGACCGAACACTGAAGCTTTCTTT | CASSLERPNTEAFF
TRBJ1-1 | TRBV6-5 | few | TRBD1 | 14 | TGTGCCAGCAGGGTCGGACAGGGGGCCACTGAAGCTTTCTTT | CASRVGQGATEAFF
TRBJ2-7 | TRBV7-8 | NA | NA | 13 | TGTGCCAGCAGCCTTACCCAGGGCTACGAGCAGTACTTC | CASSLTQGYEQYF
TRBJ2-3 | TRBV2 | NA | TRBD1 | 15 | TGTGCCCTGGGAATGGAACAGGGGGCCGCAGATACGCAGTATTTT | CALGMEQGAADTQYF
TRBJ1-1 | TRBV2 | NA | NA | 12 | TGTGCCAGCATCCTTTTCGGGGGTGAAGCTTTCTTT | CASILFGGEAFF
TRBJ1-2 | TRBV27 | NA | TRBD1 | 14 | TGTGCCAGCAGTTCCGGGGGACAGAACTATGGCTACACCTTC | CASSSGGQNYGYTF
TRBJ1-1 | TRBV7-9 | NA | NA | 14 | TGTGCCAGCAGCTCGACAGCTCTGAACACTGAAGCTTTCTTT | CASSSTALNTEAFF
TRBJ2-5 | TRBV4-1 | NA | NA | 19 | TGCGCCAGCAGCTTAATTCGAGGGCGGCCTCCCATGAGGTTCGAGACCCAGTACTTC | CASSLIRGRPPMRFETQYF
TRBJ2-7 | TRBV4-1 | NA | TRBD2 | 14 | TGCGCCAGCAGCCCACGGGAGGGGGGATACGAGCAGTACTTC | CASSPREGGYEQYF
TRBJ1-6 | TRBV28 | once | TRBD1 | 15 | TGTGCCAGCAGCCTCAGGGACAGGGATAATTCACCCCTCCACTTT | CASSLRDRDNSPLHF
TRBJ1-1 | TRBV21-1 | once | NA | 13 | TGTGCCAGCAGGACAGAGAAGAACACTGAAGCTTTCTTT | CASRTEKNTEAFF
TRBJ2-5 | TRBV6-4 | NA | TRBD2 | 15 | TGTGCCAGCAAGGGGGGGCGGGAGGGTATAGAGACCCAGTACTTC | CASKGGREGIETQYF
TRBJ1-2 | TRBV4-1 | NA | NA | 19 | TGCGCCAGCAGCCACCCCCCTATGGAGGGAAAGGGCCCTAACTATGGCTACACCTTC | CASSHPPMEGKGPNYGYTF
TRBJ1-5 | TRBV4-1 | NA | NA | 13 | TGCGCCAGCAGCCAAGACGCCCAGCAGCCCCAGCATTTT | CASSQDAQQPQHF
TRBJ1-4 | TRBV10-3 | few | TRBD1 | 17 | TGTGCCATCAGTGAGAGGGACAGGGTAGCAACTAATGAAAAACTGTTTTTT | CAISERDRVATNEKLFF
TRBJ1-1 | TRBV5-4 | NA | TRBD1 | 15 | TGTGCCAGCAGCCCCCAGGACAGGGGAAACACTGAAGCTTTCTTT | CASSPQDRGNTEAFF
TRBJ1-2 | TRBV27 | NA | NA | 15 | TGTGCCAGCAGTCCTCGACAGTTCAAAGTGGTGGGCTACACCTTC | CASSPRQFKVVGYTF
TRBJ1-2 | TRBV28 | NA | NA | 13 | TGTGCCAGCAGCCCCCTAGGCTACTATGGCTACACCTTC | CASSPLGYYGYTF
TRBJ2-1 | TRBV7-3 | NA | TRBD2 | 15 | TGTGCCAGCAGCTTACGTGGGGGGGAGCACGATGAGCAGTTCTTC | CASSLRGGEHDEQFF
TRBJ1-1 | TRBV4-1 | NA | NA | 15 | TGCGCCAGCAGCCCAAGGGAGGGTCCGGACACTGAAGCTTTCTTT | CASSPREGPDTEAFF
TRBJ2-7 | TRBV6-1 | once | TRBD2 | 12 | TGTGCCAGCGTCCCCGGGGGGGGCGAGCAGTACTTC | CASVPGGGEQYF
TRBJ2-7 | TRBV6-6 | NA | TRBD1 | 14 | TGTGCCAGCAGCCCCATAGACAGGGGGTACGAGCAGTACTTC | CASSPIDRGYEQYF
TRBJ1-3 | TRBV28 | NA | TRBD1 | 15 | TGTGCCAGCAGTTTAGACAGGGGGGCGGAAAACACCATATATTTT | CASSLDRGAENTIYF
TRBJ1-5 | TRBV27 | NA | TRBD1 | 16 | TGTGCCAGCAGTTTATTAGGCGGACAGGGGAATCAGCCCCAGCATTTT | CASSLLGGQGNQPQHF
TRBJ1-2 | TRBV4-1 | NA | TRBD1 | 15 | TGCGTCAGCAGCCAAGACAGGGTAGCTAACTATGGCTACACCTTC | CVSSQDRVANYGYTF
TRBJ2-7 | TRBV10-2 | NA | TRBD1 | 17 | TGCGCCAGCAGTGAGAGGGGACCGACAGGGGGGAAGTACGAGCAGTACTTC | CASSERGPTGGKYEQYF
TRBJ2-2 | TRBV10-3 | NA | TRBD2 | 15 | TGTGCCATCAGTGAACTAGCGGGCAAGGACGGGGAGCTGTTTTTT | CAISELAGKDGELFF
TRBJ2-7 | TRBV5-6 | NA | TRBD1 | 13 | TGTGCCAGCAGCACCGGACAGGGGGACGAGCAGTACTTC | CASSTGQGDEQYF
TRBJ2-3 | TRBV11-2 | few | TRBD1 | 13 | TGTGCCAGCAGCTTAGGGGACAGCTATACGCAGTATTTT | CASSLGDSYTQYF
TRBJ1-4 | TRBV30 | NA | NA | 13 | TGTGCCTGGAGTCGGGGGGTGGATGAAAAACTGTTTTTT | CAWSRGVDEKLFF
TRBJ2-7 | TRBV7-9 | NA | NA | 14 | TGTGCCAGCAGCTCCGCTCGCGGGGTCTACGAGCAGTACTTC | CASSSARGVYEQYF
TRBJ2-7 | TRBV6-1 | NA | TRBD2 | 16 | TGTGCCAGCAGTGCCCCGACTAGCGGGGGGCCCTACGAGCAGTACTTC | CASSAPTSGGPYEQYF
TRBJ1-5 | TRBV4-1 | few | NA | 15 | TGCGCCAGCAGCCAAGAGGGGGGGAGCAATCAGCCCCAGCATTTT | CASSQEGGSNQPQHF
TRBJ1-4 | TRBV11-3 | NA | NA | 15 | TGTGCCAGCAGCTTAGAAACAACAACTAATGAAAAACTGTTTTTT | CASSLETTTNEKLFF
TRBJ2-7 | TRBV2 | NA | NA | 13 | TGTGCCAGCAGTGGGTGGGAGCAGAGCGAGCAGTACTTC | CASSGWEQSEQYF
TRBJ2-1 | TRBV4-1 | NA | TRBD2 | 18 | TGCGCCAGCAGCCAAGGTGGGGCTAGCGGAGACTCGTACAATGAGCAGTTCTTC | CASSQGGASGDSYNEQFF
TRBJ2-4 | TRBV11-2 | NA | TRBD1 | 15 | TGTGCCAGCAGCGATATTAGACAGGGGGTCGTCATTCAGTACTTC | CASSDIRQGVVIQYF
TRBJ1-1 | TRBV5-1 | NA | NA | 12 | TGCGCCACCGCCATGAGAGAAGCTGAAGCTTTCTTT | CATAMREAEAFF